The clone carrying this TCR beta chain was counted at least ten times. The antigen remains undetermined. Scientists made TCR beta libraries using quantitative 5'-RACE with molecular barcodes. TCRdb reprocessed the 5' RACE reads with MiXCR, giving one entry per CDR3 protein. The profile shows 150,000 to 200,000 distinct CDR3 sequences, around a tenth of them singletons. The data stem from a study of CD8 T cells in ankylosing spondylitis. Overall study findings and caveats: Earlier studies detected some motif variants in reactive arthritis synovial fluid and blood. It appeared that ankylosing spondylitis blood was characterized by a TCR beta motif of several highly homologous variants.

V was pared by 7 bases and J by 0 bases, with 16 bases between. CDR3 length: 16 residues. Germline CDR1 SQVTM, CDR2 ANQGSEA. This chain uses TRBV29-1 with TRBJ2-6; no clear D gene. The sample was blood, either unsorted or a sorted T cell fraction (not recorded which). The TCR comes from a male donor with ankylosing spondylitis or in good health (not recorded which). CDR3 loop: CSAATDVNSGANVLTF. In nucleotides, the CDR3 is TGCAGCGCTGCTACGGACGTCAACTCTGGGGCCAACGTCCTGACTTTC.